The 24 T cell receptor beta chains below all came from one sample that was sequenced in a study of T cell responses to AZD1222 COVID-19 vaccine. Some clones are missing from TCRdb's copy, which holds only in-frame ones; the method was immunoSEQ multiplex PCR. This repertoire comprises over 130,000 clones; its ten largest clones make up around 2.4%. Sequences were obtained from peripheral blood. The source is an adult in good health.

The rearrangement joins TRBV4-1 to TRBJ1-2, with D possibly matching TRBD1 (5 bases). CDR1 MGHRA and CDR2 YSYEKL come from the germline V gene. This CDR3 is built from 14 residues. V was pared by 1 base and J by 5 bases, with 11 bases between. The DNA of the CDR3 is TGCGCCAGCAGCCAAGGAGGGGTCAGGTATGGCTACACCTTC. This gives the protein CASSQGGVRYGYTF.

The genes are TRBV3-1 (or the pseudogene TRBV3-2) and TRBJ1-1; no clear D. Germline assignment: CDR1 LGHDT and CDR2 YNNKEL (reference sequence). The ends were cut back, 1 base at V and 0 bases at J, with 9 bases in the middle. The CDR3 is 15 residues long. The CDR3 sequence: CASSQVLRLNTEAFF. The CDR3, as DNA: TGTGCCAGCAGCCAAGTACTTAGATTGAACACTGAAGCTTTCTTT.

The chain couples TRBV5-1 to TRBJ1-5; 7 bases are a match to TRBD1. The V segment lost 0 bases and the J segment 2 bases; nucleotides outside the gene matches: 5. CDR1 is SGHRS and CDR2 is YFSETQ in the germline V gene. The CDR3 has 16 residues. Written as DNA, the CDR3 is TGCGCCAGCAGCTTGGAAGGGGGCGCCGGCAATCAGCCCCAGCATTTT. This encodes CASSLEGGAGNQPQHF.

The genes are TRBV19 and TRBJ1-5, with 7 nucleotides matching TRBD1. The CDR3 consists of 15 residues. Germline V CDR1 and CDR2: LNHDA, SQIVND (reference sequence). J lost 6 bases, V lost 5 bases, and 10 bases had no gene match. CDR3 DNA sequence: TGTGCCAGTAGTCTAAGACAGGGAGGCGGTCAGCCCCAGCATTTT. This gives the protein CASSLRQGGGQPQHF.

The chain couples TRBV5-1 to TRBJ1-4; unclear D gene. The CDR3 runs 13 residues. V shed 0 bases and J shed 8 bases, with 8 bases lying between them. CDR1 and CDR2 from the germline V gene are SGHRS and YFSETQ. The CDR3 loop is CASSLDPGEKLFF. CDR3 DNA: TGCGCCAGCAGCTTGGATCCGGGCGAAAAACTGTTTTTT.

This chain links TRBV25-1 with TRBJ1-2; 7 bases align to TRBD1. The CDR3 length is 13 residues. V shed 4 bases and J 4 bases; nucleotides not matched to a gene: 3. Germline V gene lookup returns CDR1 MGHDK and CDR2 SYGVNS. CDR3 nucleotides: TGTGCCAGCAGTGTACAGGGGATCTATGGCTACACCTTC. Translated: CASSVQGIYGYTF.

The chain employs TRBV28 and TRBJ2-1; TRBD2 aligns across 8 bases. Germline V gene data show CDR1 as MDHEN and CDR2 as SYDVKM. The ends lost 6 bases at V and 4 bases at J; junction bases unmatched: 11. There are 16 residues in the CDR3. The CDR3 loop reads CASSTRGAGVYNEQFF. In DNA form, the CDR3 reads TGTGCCAGCAGCACCCGGGGAGCGGGGGTTTACAATGAGCAGTTCTTC.

The chain combines TRBV7-3 with TRBJ1-2; D not resolved. Germline V gives CDR1 SGHTA, CDR2 FQGTGA. V was trimmed by 5 bases and J by 0 bases, leaving 7 bases between them. There are 13 residues in the CDR3. The CDR3 loop reads CASSRDPNYGYTF. In DNA form, the CDR3 reads TGTGCCAGCAGCCGGGATCCTAACTATGGCTACACCTTC.

The chain combines TRBV9 with TRBJ2-3, with 14 positions matching TRBD2. CDR3 length: 18 residues. Trimming at V came to 2 bases and at J to 5 bases, leaving 10 bases not matched to a gene. The germline V gene encodes CDR1 SGDLS and CDR2 YYNGEE. CDR3 in amino acids: CASSVHPTSGGAQDTQYF. The CDR3, as DNA: TGTGCCAGCAGCGTTCACCCGACTAGCGGGGGGGCGCAAGATACGCAGTATTTT. Combining the CDR3 with reference TRBV9 and TRBJ2-3 gives the whole variable domain DSGVTQTPKHLITATGQRVTLRCSPRSGDLSVYWYQQSLDQGLQFLIQYYNGEERAKGNILERFSAQQFPDLHSELNLSSLELGDSALYFCASSVHPTSGGAQDTQYFGPGTRLTVL.

The chain uses TRBV5-5 and TRBJ1-2; D is ambiguous. Germline lookup yields CDR1 SGHKS and CDR2 YYEKEE (reference sequence). This CDR3 is built from 16 residues. Trimming cost V 0 bases and J 0 bases, with 12 bases left between them. The chain's CDR3 is CASSLVGSEANYGYTF. The CDR3 DNA is TGTGCCAGCAGCTTGGTGGGGTCAGAAGCTAACTATGGCTACACCTTC.

In DNA form, the CDR3 reads TGTGCCAGCTCACCAACGCTCCTGGGGGCGGGGGGCACAGATACGCAGTATTTT. Amino acid sequence: CASSPTLLGAGGTDTQYF. The chain couples TRBV18 to TRBJ2-3, with a possible D match to TRBD2 (7 bases). V lost 2 bases and J lost 1, with 19 bases in between. Germline V gene sequence: CDR1 KGHSH, CDR2 LQKENI. There are 18 residues in the CDR3.

V is TRBV13 and J is TRBJ2-3, with 10 bases lining up with TRBD1. The CDR3 loop spans 16 amino acids. The germline gives CDR1 PRHDT, CDR2 FYEKMQ (reference sequence). The V gene end was trimmed by 5 bases and the J gene end by 4 bases; junction bases not matched to a gene: 9. CDR3 DNA: TGTGCCAGCAGCAAAGGGGGACAGGGGAAGGCAGATACGCAGTATTTT. This codes for CASSKGGQGKADTQYF.

CDR3 sequence (DNA): TGTGCCAGCAGTGGAGTAGCGGGGTCGACCTACAATGAGCAGTTCTTC. Translating gives CASSGVAGSTYNEQFF. The V and J genes are TRBV2 and TRBJ2-1; 8 bases agree with TRBD2. This CDR3 comprises 16 residues. Germline assignment: CDR1 SNHLY and CDR2 FYNNEI. V gave up 4 bases and J gave up 2 bases; unmatched junction bases: 7. The variable domain in full, completed from reference TRBV2 and TRBJ2-1, reads EPEVTQTPSHQVTQMGQEVILRCVPISNHLYFYWYRQILGQKVEFLVSFYNNEISEKSEIFDDQFSVERPDGSNFTLKIRSTKLEDSAMYFCASSGVAGSTYNEQFFGPGTRLTVL.

The J gene is TRBJ2-1, the V gene TRBV28; 7 nucleotides align to TRBD2. The germline CDR1 and CDR2 sequences are MDHEN and SYDVKM. With 7 bases clipped from V and 10 bases from J, the junction kept 13 bases outside the gene matches. CDR3 length equals 14 residues. The CDR3, as DNA: TGTGCCAGCACGAAACCCTCGACTAGCCGCGAGCAGTTCTTC. Translating it yields CASTKPSTSREQFF.

This chain uses TRBV3-1 (or the pseudogene TRBV3-2) with TRBJ1-2; the D gene is possibly TRBD1 (5 bases). Germline V gene lookup returns CDR1 LGHDT and CDR2 YNNKEL (reference sequence). V was trimmed by 3 bases and J by 5 bases, leaving 13 bases between them. The CDR3 runs to 14 residues. The CDR3 DNA reads TGTGCCAGCAGCCAGCGCCGACAGTTTTATGGCTACACCTTC. Translation gives CASSQRRQFYGYTF.

V gene TRBV2 combines with J gene TRBJ2-1; D uncertain. The CDR3 totals 14 residues. V lost 0 bases to trimming and J lost 1 base, with 4 bases between them. The V gene's germline CDR1 is SNHLY and CDR2 FYNNEI. CDR3 loop: CASSEARSYNEQFF. For the CDR3, the DNA is TGTGCCAGCAGTGAAGCGCGTTCCTACAATGAGCAGTTCTTC.

This chain links TRBV6-5 with TRBJ1-2, with D perhaps matching TRBD1 (5 bases). Trimming cost V 6 bases and J 4 bases, with 12 bases left between them. Germline V gene data show CDR1 as MNHEY and CDR2 as SVGAGI. CDR3 length equals 13 residues. The CDR3 region is CASRTPGSYGYTF. The DNA of the CDR3 is TGTGCCAGCAGGACCCCAGGGAGCTATGGCTACACCTTC.

V gene TRBV11-3 combines with J gene TRBJ1-4; no definite D call. CDR1 is SGHNT, CDR2 YENEEA, per germline. The CDR3 runs 12 residues. V was pared by 5 bases and J by 8 bases, with 9 bases between. Here the CDR3 reads CASSTGREKLFF. DNA for the CDR3: TGTGCCAGCAGCACCGGGAGGGAAAAACTGTTTTTT.

The chain couples TRBV6-5 to TRBJ2-5; D is possibly TRBD2 (7 bases). V lost 6 bases and J 4 bases, leaving 12 bases between the germline ends. The CDR3 is made up of 13 amino acids. Per germline, CDR1 MNHEY and CDR2 SVGAGI. DNA of the CDR3: TGTGCCAGCAGGGGGGGGGCCGTAGAGACCCAGTACTTC. It encodes CASRGGAVETQYF.

This chain links TRBV28 with TRBJ1-5; D remains unclear. Looked up from germline, CDR1 is MDHEN and CDR2 is SYDVKM. The CDR3 has 13 residues. V gave up 4 bases and J gave up 3 bases, with 7 bases separating them. The CDR3 DNA is TGTGCCAGCAGTTCATTGGACAATCAGCCCCAGCATTTT. Amino acids: CASSSLDNQPQHF.

The chain is built from TRBV20-1 and TRBJ1-2; D is undetermined. This CDR3 spans 11 amino acids. V was trimmed by 6 bases and J by 5 bases, leaving 10 bases between them. The germline V gene has CDR1 DFQATT and CDR2 SNEGSKA (reference sequence). The CDR3 DNA is TGCAGTGCCAGGACGGCGTATGGCTACACCTTC. Amino acids: CSARTAYGYTF.

The V call is TRBV5-1, the J call TRBJ1-3; perhaps TRBD1 as D (6 bases). CDR1 SGHRS and CDR2 YFSETQ come from the germline V gene. The CDR3 sequence is 17 residues long. Deletions cut 0 bases from V and 0 bases from J, with 13 bases between. CDR3 amino acids: CASSLVGGPISGNTIYF. The CDR3 nucleotides read TGCGCCAGCAGCTTGGTCGGGGGCCCGATCTCTGGAAACACCATATATTTT.

The CDR3 loop reads CASSPEGIKPKNTEAFF. The CDR3 DNA is TGTGCCAGCAGCCCTGAAGGGATTAAACCAAAGAACACTGAAGCTTTCTTT. This rearrangement joins TRBV3-1 (or the pseudogene TRBV3-2) to TRBJ1-1; D is unresolved. Trimming stripped 4 bases from V and 1 base from J, with 19 bases between. This CDR3 spans 17 amino acids. Germline CDR1 and CDR2: LGHDT and YNNKEL (reference sequence).

V is TRBV19 and J is TRBJ1-1, with D tentatively TRBD1 (5 bases). The CDR3 covers 12 residues. Germline V gives CDR1 LNHDA, CDR2 SQIVND (reference sequence). Between the trimmed V and J ends, which lost 2 bases and 10 bases, there was a span of 11 bases. The CDR3 protein is CASSIRGRTAFF. DNA for the CDR3: TGTGCCAGTAGTATACGGGGCAGAACAGCTTTCTTT.